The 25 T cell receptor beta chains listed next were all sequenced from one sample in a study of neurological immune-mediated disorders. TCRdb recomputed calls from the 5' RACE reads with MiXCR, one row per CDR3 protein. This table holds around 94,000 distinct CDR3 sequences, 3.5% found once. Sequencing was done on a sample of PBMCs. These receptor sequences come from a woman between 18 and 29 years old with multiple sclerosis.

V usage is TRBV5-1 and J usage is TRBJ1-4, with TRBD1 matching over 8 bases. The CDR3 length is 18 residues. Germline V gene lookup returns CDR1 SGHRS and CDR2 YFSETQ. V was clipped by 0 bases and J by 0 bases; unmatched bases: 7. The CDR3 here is CASSLEWTGSPTNEKLFF. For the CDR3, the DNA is TGCGCCAGCAGCTTGGAATGGACAGGGTCCCCAACTAATGAAAAACTGTTTTTT.

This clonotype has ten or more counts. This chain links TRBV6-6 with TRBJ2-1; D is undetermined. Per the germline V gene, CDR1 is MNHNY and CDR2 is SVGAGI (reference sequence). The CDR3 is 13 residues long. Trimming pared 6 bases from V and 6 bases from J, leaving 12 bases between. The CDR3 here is CASSRSNTNEQFF. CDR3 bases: TGTGCCAGCAGCCGATCTAACACCAATGAGCAGTTCTTC.

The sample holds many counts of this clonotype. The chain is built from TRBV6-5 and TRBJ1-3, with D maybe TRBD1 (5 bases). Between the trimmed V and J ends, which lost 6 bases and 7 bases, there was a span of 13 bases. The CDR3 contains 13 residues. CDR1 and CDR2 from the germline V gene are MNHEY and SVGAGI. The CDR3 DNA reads TGTGCCAGCAGCTCCGCGGGACGGAACACCATATATTTT. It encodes CASSSAGRNTIYF.

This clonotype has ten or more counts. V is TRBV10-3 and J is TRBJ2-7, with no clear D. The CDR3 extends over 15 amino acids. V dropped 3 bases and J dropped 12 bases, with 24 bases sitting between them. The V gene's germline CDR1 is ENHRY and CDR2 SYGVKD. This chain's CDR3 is CAISDPRTPNSRPYF. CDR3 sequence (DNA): TGTGCCATCAGTGACCCCCGCACTCCCAACTCGCGCCCGTACTTC.

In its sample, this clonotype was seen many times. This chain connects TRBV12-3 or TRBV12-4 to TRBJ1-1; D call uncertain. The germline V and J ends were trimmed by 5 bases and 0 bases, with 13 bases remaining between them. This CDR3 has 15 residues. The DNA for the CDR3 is TGTGCCAGCAGTCCTCGACCTATTTTGAACACTGAAGCTTTCTTT. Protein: CASSPRPILNTEAFF.

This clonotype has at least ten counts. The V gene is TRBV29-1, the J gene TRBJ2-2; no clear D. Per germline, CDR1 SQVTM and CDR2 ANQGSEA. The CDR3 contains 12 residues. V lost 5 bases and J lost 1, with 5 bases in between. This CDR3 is CSVSGNTGELFF. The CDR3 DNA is TGCAGCGTTTCAGGGAACACCGGGGAGCTGTTTTTT.

The CDR3 DNA is TGCAGTGAGAAAGAAAACAGGGACACTGAAGCTTTCTTT. Amino acid sequence: CSEKENRDTEAFF. The chain combines TRBV20-1 with TRBJ1-1, with a tentative D call TRBD1 (6 bases). The CDR3 is 13 amino acids. V was trimmed by 7 bases and J by 3 bases, leaving 15 bases between them. CDR1 and CDR2 (germline): DFQATT, SNEGSKA (reference sequence).

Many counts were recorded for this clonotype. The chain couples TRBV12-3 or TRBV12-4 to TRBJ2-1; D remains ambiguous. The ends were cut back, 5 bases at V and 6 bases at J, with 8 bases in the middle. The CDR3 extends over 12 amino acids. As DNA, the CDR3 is TGTGCCAGCAGTCCCCAAACCAATGAGCAGTTCTTC. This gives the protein CASSPQTNEQFF.

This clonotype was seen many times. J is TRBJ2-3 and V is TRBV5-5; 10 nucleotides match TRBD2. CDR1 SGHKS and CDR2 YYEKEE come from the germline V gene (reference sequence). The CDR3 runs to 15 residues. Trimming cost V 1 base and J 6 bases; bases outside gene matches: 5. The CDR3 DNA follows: TGTGCCAGCAGCTTGAAACTAGCGGGGATTGATACGCAGTATTTT. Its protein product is CASSLKLAGIDTQYF. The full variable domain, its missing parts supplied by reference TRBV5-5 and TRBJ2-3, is DAGVTQSPTHLIKTRGQQVTLRCSPISGHKSVSWYQQVLGQGPQFIFQYYEKEERGRGNFPDRFSARQFPNYSSELNVNALLLGDSALYLCASSLKLAGIDTQYFGPGTRLTVL.

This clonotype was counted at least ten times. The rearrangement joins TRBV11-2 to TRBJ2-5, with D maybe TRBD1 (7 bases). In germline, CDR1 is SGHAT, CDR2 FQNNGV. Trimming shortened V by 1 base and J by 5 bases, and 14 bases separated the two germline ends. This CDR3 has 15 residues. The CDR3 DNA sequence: TGTGCCAGCAGCTTAGGAGCGGCAGGGGGGGAGACCCAGTACTTC. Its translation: CASSLGAAGGETQYF.

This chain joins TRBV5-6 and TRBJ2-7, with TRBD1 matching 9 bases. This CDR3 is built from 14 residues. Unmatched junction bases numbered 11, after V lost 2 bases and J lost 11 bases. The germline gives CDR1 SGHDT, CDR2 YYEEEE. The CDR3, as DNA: TGTGCCAGCAGCTTCCGGGACAGGGAAGGTGGGAAGTACTTC. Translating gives CASSFRDREGGKYF.

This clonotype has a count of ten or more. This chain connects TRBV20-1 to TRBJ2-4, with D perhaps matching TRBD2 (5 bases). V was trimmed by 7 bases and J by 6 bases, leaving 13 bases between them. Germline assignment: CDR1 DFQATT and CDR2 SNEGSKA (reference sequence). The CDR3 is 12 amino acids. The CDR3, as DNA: TGCAGTGTTCTCGGGGAGTTAAACATTCAGTACTTC. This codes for CSVLGELNIQYF.

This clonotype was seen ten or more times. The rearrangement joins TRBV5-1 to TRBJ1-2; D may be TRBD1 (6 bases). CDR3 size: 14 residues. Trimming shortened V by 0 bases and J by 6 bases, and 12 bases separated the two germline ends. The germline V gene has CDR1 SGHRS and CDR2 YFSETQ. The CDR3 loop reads CASSLVVGGDGYTF. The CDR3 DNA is TGCGCCAGCAGCTTGGTCGTAGGGGGAGATGGCTACACCTTC.

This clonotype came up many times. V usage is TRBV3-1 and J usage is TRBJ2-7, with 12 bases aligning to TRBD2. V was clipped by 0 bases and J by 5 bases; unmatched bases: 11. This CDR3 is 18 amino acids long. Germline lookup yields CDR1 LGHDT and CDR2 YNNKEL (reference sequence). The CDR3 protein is CASSQDRLAGVFKNEQYF. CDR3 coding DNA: TGTGCCAGCAGCCAAGACCGACTAGCGGGAGTGTTTAAGAACGAGCAGTACTTC.

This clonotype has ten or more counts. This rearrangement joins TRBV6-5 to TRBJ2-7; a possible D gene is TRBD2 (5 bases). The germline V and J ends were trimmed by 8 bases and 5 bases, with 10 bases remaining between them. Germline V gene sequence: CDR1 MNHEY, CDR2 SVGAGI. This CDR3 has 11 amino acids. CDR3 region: CASRGIHEQYF. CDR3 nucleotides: TGTGCCAGCCGGGGAATCCACGAGCAGTACTTC.

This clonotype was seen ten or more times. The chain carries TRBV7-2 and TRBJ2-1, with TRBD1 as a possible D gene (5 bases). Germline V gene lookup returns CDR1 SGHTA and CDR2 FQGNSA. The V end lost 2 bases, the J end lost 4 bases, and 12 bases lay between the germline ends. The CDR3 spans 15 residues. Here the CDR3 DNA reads TGTGCCAGCAGCTTAACGCCAGGGATGTACAATGAGCAGTTCTTC. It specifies CASSLTPGMYNEQFF.

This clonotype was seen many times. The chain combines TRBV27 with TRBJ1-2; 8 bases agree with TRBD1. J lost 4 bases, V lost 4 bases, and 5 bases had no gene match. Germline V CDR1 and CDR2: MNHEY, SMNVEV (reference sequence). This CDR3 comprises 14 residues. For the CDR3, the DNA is TGTGCCAGCAGTTACAGGGGGGTGGGCTATGGCTACACCTTC. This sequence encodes CASSYRGVGYGYTF.

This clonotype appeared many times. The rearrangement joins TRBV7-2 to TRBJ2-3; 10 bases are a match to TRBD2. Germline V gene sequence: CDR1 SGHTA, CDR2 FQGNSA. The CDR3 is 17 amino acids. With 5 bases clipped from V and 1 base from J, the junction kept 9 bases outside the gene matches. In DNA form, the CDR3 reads TGTGCCAGCAGCGTAACTAGCGGGGCGGTTCGCACAGATACGCAGTATTTT. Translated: CASSVTSGAVRTDTQYF. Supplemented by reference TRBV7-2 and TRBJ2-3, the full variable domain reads GAGVSQSPSNKVTEKGKDVELRCDPISGHTALYWYRQSLGQGLEFLIYFQGNSAPDKSGLPSDRFSAERTGGSVSTLTIQRTQQEDSAVYLCASSVTSGAVRTDTQYFGPGTRLTVL.

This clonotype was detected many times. Here the CDR3 reads CSVETKDYEQYF. The CDR3 DNA sequence: TGCAGCGTTGAAACCAAGGACTACGAGCAGTACTTC. The V call is TRBV29-1, the J call TRBJ2-7; D is unclear. V lost 2 bases, J lost 3 bases, and 8 bases lay in between. From germline, CDR1 is SQVTM and CDR2 ANQGSEA. This CDR3 contains 12 residues.

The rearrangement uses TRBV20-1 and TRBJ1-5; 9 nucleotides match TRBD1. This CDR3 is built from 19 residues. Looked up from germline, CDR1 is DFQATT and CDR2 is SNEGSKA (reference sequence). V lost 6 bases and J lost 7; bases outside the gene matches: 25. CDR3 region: CSAERTGEALVSGLQPQHF. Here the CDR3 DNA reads TGCAGTGCGGAGCGGACAGGGGAGGCTTTAGTATCCGGGTTGCAGCCCCAGCATTTT.

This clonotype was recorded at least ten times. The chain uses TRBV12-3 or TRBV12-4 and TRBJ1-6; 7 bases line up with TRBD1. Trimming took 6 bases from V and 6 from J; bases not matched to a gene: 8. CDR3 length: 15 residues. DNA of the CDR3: TGTGCCAGCAGGTATCAGGGGGGCTCTAATTCACCCCTCCACTTT. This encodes CASRYQGGSNSPLHF.

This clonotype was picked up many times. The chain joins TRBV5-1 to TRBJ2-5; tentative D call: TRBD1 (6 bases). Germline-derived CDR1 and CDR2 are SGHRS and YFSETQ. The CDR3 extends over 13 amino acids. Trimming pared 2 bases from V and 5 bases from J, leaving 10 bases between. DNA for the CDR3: TGCGCCAGCAGCTTAGGGGGAAGGGAGACCCAGTACTTC. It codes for CASSLGGRETQYF.

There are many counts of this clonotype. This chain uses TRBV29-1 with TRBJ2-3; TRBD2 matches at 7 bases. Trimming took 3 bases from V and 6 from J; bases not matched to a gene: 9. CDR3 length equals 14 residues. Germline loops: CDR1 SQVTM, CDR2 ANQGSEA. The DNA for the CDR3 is TGCAGCGTTGACCCCAGGGAGGGTAACGATACGCAGTATTTT. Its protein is CSVDPREGNDTQYF.

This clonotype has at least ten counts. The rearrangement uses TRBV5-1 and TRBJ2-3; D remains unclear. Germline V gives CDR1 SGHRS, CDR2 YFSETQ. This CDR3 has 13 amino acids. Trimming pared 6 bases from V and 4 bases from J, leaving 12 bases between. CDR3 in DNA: TGCGCCAGCAAAGACATCGGATCAGATACGCAGTATTTT. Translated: CASKDIGSDTQYF. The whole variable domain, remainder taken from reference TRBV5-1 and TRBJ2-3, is KAGVTQTPRYLIKTRGQQVTLSCSPISGHRSVSWYQQTPGQGLQFLFEYFSETQRNKGNFPGRFSGRQFSNSRSEMNVSTLELGDSALYLCASKDIGSDTQYFGPGTRLTVL.

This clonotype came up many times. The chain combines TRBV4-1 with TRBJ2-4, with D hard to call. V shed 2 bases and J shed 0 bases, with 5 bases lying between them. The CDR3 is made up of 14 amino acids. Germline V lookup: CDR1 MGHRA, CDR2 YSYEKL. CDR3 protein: CASSQHGAKNIQYF. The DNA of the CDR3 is TGCGCCAGCAGCCAACACGGAGCCAAAAACATTCAGTACTTC.